Listed here are 15 T cell receptor beta chains from one sample, sequenced in a study of blood T cell repertoires in COVID-19. Only in-frame clones appear in the TCRdb table, and some are missing; sequencing was by immunoSEQ multiplex PCR. The sample yields about 250,000 clones, 85% to 90% seen once. The sample was peripheral blood. The receptor source for this set is a woman between 40 and 50 years old who had recovered from COVID-19.

The chain joins TRBV28 to TRBJ2-3; 7 bases line up with TRBD2. The germline V gene has CDR1 MDHEN and CDR2 SYDVKM. Trimming cost V 5 bases and J 3 bases; bases outside gene matches: 8. The CDR3 is 15 amino acids. The CDR3 bases are TGTGCCAGCAGTCTGGCGGGAGAGGGGACAGATACGCAGTATTTT. Its translation is CASSLAGEGTDTQYF.

The V and J genes are TRBV4-1 and TRBJ2-1; D gene uncertain. CDR1 and CDR2 from the germline V gene are MGHRA and YSYEKL. The V end was cut by 0 bases, the J end by 5 bases, with 8 bases between. The CDR3 spans 14 residues. CDR3 region: CASSQERGDNEQFF. CDR3 DNA: TGCGCCAGCAGCCAAGAACGAGGAGACAATGAGCAGTTCTTC.

The chain carries TRBV6-5 and TRBJ1-1, with 9 bases identical to TRBD1. The CDR3 is 13 amino acids. The germline V gene encodes CDR1 MNHEY and CDR2 SVGAGI. V trimming: 6 bases; J trimming: 12 bases; junction bases outside the gene matches: 11. CDR3 amino acids: CASRPGRDRAPFF. Here the CDR3 DNA reads TGTGCCAGCAGACCAGGTCGGGACAGGGCGCCTTTCTTT.

This chain connects TRBV5-1 to TRBJ2-1; TRBD2 aligns across 8 bases. CDR3 length equals 18 residues. V was clipped by 0 bases and J by 8 bases; unmatched bases: 16. Germline V gene lookup returns CDR1 SGHRS and CDR2 YFSETQ. The CDR3 reads CASSLAGSGIHPDDEQFF. The CDR3 region has the DNA TGCGCCAGCAGCTTGGCCGGTAGCGGGATTCATCCTGATGATGAGCAGTTCTTC.

The J gene is TRBJ2-1, the V gene TRBV19; 9 nucleotides match TRBD1. This CDR3 is 15 amino acids long. The V gene end was trimmed by 4 bases and the J gene end by 5 bases; junction bases not matched to a gene: 6. Per germline, CDR1 LNHDA and CDR2 SQIVND (reference sequence). The chain's CDR3 is CASSNGQGLDNEQFF. CDR3 DNA sequence: TGTGCCAGTAGTAACGGACAGGGGCTCGACAATGAGCAGTTCTTC.

This chain links TRBV19 with TRBJ2-1; D remains ambiguous. The CDR3 covers 15 residues. V gave up 6 bases and J gave up 6 bases, with 18 bases separating them. Germline CDR1 and CDR2: LNHDA and SQIVND (reference sequence). The CDR3 DNA is TGTGCCAGTAGCCGGGTGGTCCTAGGCTCCAATGAGCAGTTCTTC. This translates into CASSRVVLGSNEQFF.

This rearrangement joins TRBV6-2 or TRBV6-3 to TRBJ2-7, with 8 positions matching TRBD1. The CDR3 extends over 13 amino acids. J was trimmed by 3 bases and V by 6 bases; bases with no gene match: 4. Germline V gene data show CDR1 as MNHEY and CDR2 as SVGEGT. CDR3 DNA: TGTGCCAGCAGCCGGACAGGGAACTACGAGCAGTACTTC. Its translation is CASSRTGNYEQYF.

The rearrangement links TRBV6-6 to TRBJ2-7; a possible D gene is TRBD1 (6 bases). Trimming cost V 4 bases and J 3 bases, with 13 bases left between them. The germline V gene has CDR1 MNHNY and CDR2 SVGAGI (reference sequence). The CDR3 is made up of 14 amino acids. CDR3 coding DNA: TGTGCCAGCAGTTCAGGGGCAGGGATCTACGAGCAGTACTTC. Protein sequence: CASSSGAGIYEQYF.

The CDR3 region has the DNA TGTGCCAGCAGTCTATTACGCGGGAATTCACCCCTCCACTTT. Encoded protein: CASSLLRGNSPLHF. The chain carries TRBV6-2 or TRBV6-3 and TRBJ1-6; D remains ambiguous. The germline V gene encodes CDR1 MNHEY and CDR2 SVGEGT. V dropped 5 bases and J dropped 7 bases, with 12 bases sitting between them. This CDR3 has 14 residues.

DNA of the CDR3: TGTGCCAGCAGCTCACCCAGACAGTCTGCCGGGGAGCTGTTTTTT. Translated, it gives CASSSPRQSAGELFF. The rearrangement links TRBV11-3 to TRBJ2-2; D might be TRBD1 (5 bases). With 4 bases removed from V and 6 bases from J, the gap between germline ends came to 15 bases. Germline V CDR1 and CDR2: SGHNT, YENEEA. This CDR3 is 15 amino acids long.

The chain links TRBV7-9 to TRBJ2-1, with TRBD2 identical over 7 bases. V shed 1 base and J 3 bases; nucleotides not matched to a gene: 3. Germline CDR1 is SEHNR and CDR2 is FQNEAQ (reference sequence). The CDR3 has 15 amino acids. The CDR3 reads CASSLVAGDYNEQFF. CDR3 coding DNA: TGTGCCAGCAGCTTAGTTGCGGGGGACTACAATGAGCAGTTCTTC.

The chain is built from TRBV30 and TRBJ2-6; 7 bases align to TRBD1. With V trimmed by 2 bases and J by 1 base, 11 bases remained unmatched. Germline loops: CDR1 GTSNPN, CDR2 SVGIG (reference sequence). The CDR3 length is 18 residues. The CDR3 region is CAWSRTGAFKSGANVLTF. The CDR3 DNA follows: TGTGCCTGGAGTCGCACAGGGGCCTTCAAATCTGGGGCCAACGTCCTGACTTTC.

The rearrangement joins TRBV19 to TRBJ2-1; 7 bases are a match to TRBD2. V dropped 7 bases and J dropped 6; count of bases not matched to a gene: 9. The CDR3 extends over 14 amino acids. In germline, CDR1 is LNHDA, CDR2 SQIVND (reference sequence). The CDR3 bases are TGTGCCAGTAAATTGGCGGGAGAGCTCAATGAGCAGTTCTTC. Its protein product is CASKLAGELNEQFF.

The chain joins TRBV27 to TRBJ1-1; D gene ambiguous. Trimming took 4 bases from V and 4 from J, leaving 4 bases between them. Germline V gene data show CDR1 as MNHEY and CDR2 as SMNVEV (reference sequence). The CDR3 runs to 11 residues. This chain's CDR3 is CASSSFTEAFF. As DNA, the CDR3 is TGTGCCAGCAGTTCTTTCACTGAAGCTTTCTTT.

Notes on this clone: Additional DNA sequences in this sample encode the identical CDR3. The chain recombines TRBV4-3 with TRBJ1-1; tentative D call: TRBD1 (6 bases). This CDR3 contains 13 residues. Germline-derived CDR1 and CDR2 are LGHNA and YSLEER. The V end lost 4 bases, the J end lost 3 bases, and 9 bases lay between the germline ends. CDR3 sequence (DNA): TGCGCCAGCAGCCTGACAGGAGACACTGAAGCTTTCTTT. It is translated as CASSLTGDTEAFF.